These T cell receptor beta chains were read from a single sample in a study of cytomegalovirus exposure and HLA in healthy donors. Clones were sequenced by immunoSEQ multiplex PCR, and TCRdb holds only the in-frame ones, with some missing. This table holds 150,000 to 200,000 clones, about 76% found once. The specimen was PBMCs. The receptors come from a woman aged 50 to 65 in good health and CMV-seronegative. Both conserved end residues are part of each CDR3. Fields, in order: clone size, V gene, D gene, J gene, CDR3 DNA, CDR3 protein. D genes are given only for firm matches. The size entry is marked missing in some rows and otherwise reads once, few, many or a size class.

>NA|TRBV9|TRBD1|TRBJ1-6
TGTGCCAGCAGCTACCGGGACAGGGGTGATTCACCCCTCCACTTT
CASSYRDRGDSPLHF
>NA|TRBV7-2|TRBD2|TRBJ2-7
TGTGCCAGCAGCTTATCAGCGGGGGGTCCCAACGAGCAGTACTTC
CASSLSAGGPNEQYF
>NA|TRBV5-1|TRBD1|TRBJ1-2
TGCGCCAGCAGCTTGGGGGGACAGGGCTATGGCTACACCTTC
CASSLGGQGYGYTF
>NA|TRBV5-1|TRBD2|TRBJ2-2
TGCGCCAGCAGCTCGACTAGCGGGATTACCGGGGAGCTGTTTTTT
CASSSTSGITGELFF
>NA|TRBV6-1|NA|TRBJ1-2
TGTGCCAGCAGTGAAGTAGGGGCACCTAACTATGGCTACACCTTC
CASSEVGAPNYGYTF
>NA|TRBV14|TRBD1|TRBJ1-5
TGTGCCAGCAGCCACGATTGCAGGGGGCGGCAGCCCCAGCATTTT
CASSHDCRGRQPQHF
>NA|TRBV6-1|NA|TRBJ1-6
TGTGCCAGCAGTGAATACAGGAATAATTCACCCCTCCACTTT
CASSEYRNNSPLHF
>NA|TRBV6-5|NA|TRBJ1-1
TGTGCCAGCACCTACGGGGGTAAGGCTGAAGCTTTCTTT
CASTYGGKAEAFF
>NA|TRBV7-2|NA|TRBJ2-5
TGTGCCAGCAGCTTGCACTTAGCGGCCGAAGAAACCCAGTACTTC
CASSLHLAAEETQYF
>NA|TRBV5-1|TRBD1|TRBJ2-2
TGCGCCAGCCACCGGGACAGTAACACCGGGGAGCTGTTTTTT
CASHRDSNTGELFF
>NA|TRBV6-5|TRBD2|TRBJ2-1
TGTGCCAGCACGACGGGGGGTCGGAACAATGAGCAGTTCTTC
CASTTGGRNNEQFF
>once|TRBV10-2|NA|TRBJ1-1
TGCGCCAGCTCCGGAGGGGAAAACACTGAAGCTTTCTTT
CASSGGENTEAFF
>NA|TRBV5-5|TRBD1|TRBJ2-7
TGTGCCAGCAGCTTTGTGCCAGGGGGTATTGTATCCTACGAGCAGTACTTC
CASSFVPGGIVSYEQYF
>NA|TRBV7-6|NA|TRBJ1-1
TGTGCCAGCACCGACATAAAGGCCACTGAAGCTTTCTTT
CASTDIKATEAFF
>NA|TRBV28|NA|TRBJ1-5
TGTGCCAGCAGAGAACAGGGTCGGAGCAATCAGCCCCAGCATTTT
CASREQGRSNQPQHF
>NA|TRBV6-5|NA|TRBJ2-7
TGTGCCAGCAGTTTTGACAGCTACGAGCAGTACTTC
CASSFDSYEQYF
>once|TRBV7-9|NA|TRBJ1-2
TGTGCCAGCAGCTTCGCAGACTATGGCTACACCTTC
CASSFADYGYTF
>NA|TRBV14|TRBD2|TRBJ2-2
TGTGCCAGCAGCCGACGACTAGCGGGAGGGCCATTCCACGGGGAGCTGTTTTTT
CASSRRLAGGPFHGELFF
>NA|TRBV6-1|NA|TRBJ1-5
TGTGCCAGCAACCCTGGGGGGAATCAGCCCCAGCATTTT
CASNPGGNQPQHF
>NA|TRBV4-3|NA|TRBJ2-2
TGCGCCAGCAGCCAAGGGGCAGGGTCCATGGGGGAGCTGTTTTTT
CASSQGAGSMGELFF
>NA|TRBV5-1|TRBD2|TRBJ2-7
TGCGCCAGCTCCCCGGGGGGAGCGTACGAGCAGTACTTC
CASSPGGAYEQYF
>once|TRBV28|TRBD1|TRBJ1-1
TGTGCCAGCAAAATTTCAGGGGGCGCTGGGAACACTGAAGCTTTCTTT
CASKISGGAGNTEAFF
>NA|TRBV4-2|TRBD1|TRBJ2-2
TGTGCCAGCAGCCTACGGACAGGGGAAGGCGGGGAGCTGTTTTTT
CASSLRTGEGGELFF
>NA|TRBV5-1|TRBD1|TRBJ1-2
TGCGCCAGCAGCTTGAGACAGGGATACTATGGCTACACCTTC
CASSLRQGYYGYTF
>NA|TRBV7-2|NA|TRBJ2-1
TGTGCCAGCAGCCTCGACAGAGGCCCTTACAATGAGCAGTTCTTC
CASSLDRGPYNEQFF
>NA|TRBV9|NA|TRBJ1-5
TGTGCCAGCAGCCCCGTCTCCCAGCATTTT
CASSPVSQHF
>NA|TRBV13|NA|TRBJ2-6
TGTGCCAGCACCCAGGGACAAGCTGGGGCCAACGTCCTGACTTTC
CASTQGQAGANVLTF
>NA|TRBV15|NA|TRBJ2-5
TGTGCCACCAGCAGCCACAGGGCAGAGACCCAGTACTTC
CATSSHRAETQYF
>NA|TRBV7-9|TRBD2|TRBJ2-7
TGTGCCGGCAGCACGGGACTAGCGGGAAGCTCCTACGAGCAGTACTTC
CAGSTGLAGSSYEQYF
>NA|TRBV30|NA|TRBJ2-3
TGTGCCTGGAGCCTTGGGCGGACTAGCACAGATACGCAGTATTTT
CAWSLGRTSTDTQYF
>NA|TRBV6-5|NA|TRBJ1-1
TGTGCCAGCAGGGCAAACACTGAAGCTTTCTTT
CASRANTEAFF
>NA|TRBV7-2|NA|TRBJ2-5
TGTGCCAGCAGGTTGGCCGGCGGGGAGACCCAGTACTTC
CASRLAGGETQYF
>NA|TRBV25-1|NA|TRBJ2-7
TGTGCCAGCAGTTTGACAGAAAACTCCTACGAGCAGTACTTC
CASSLTENSYEQYF
>NA|TRBV30|NA|TRBJ2-1
TGTGCCTGGAGTGTAGGAGGGAGCTCCTACAATGAGCAGTTCTTC
CAWSVGGSSYNEQFF
>NA|TRBV5-4|NA|TRBJ2-5
TGTGCCAGCAGCTCACACAACCAAGAGACCCAGTACTTC
CASSSHNQETQYF
>NA|TRBV19|TRBD2|TRBJ2-5
TGTGCCAGTAGCGGGAGGGCGGGAGAGACCCAGTACTTC
CASSGRAGETQYF
>NA|TRBV20-1|NA|TRBJ2-3
TGCAGTGTTTCGTTAACAGATACGCAGTATTTT
CSVSLTDTQYF
>NA|TRBV19|TRBD1|TRBJ2-7
TGTGCCAGTAGTCCCATCTCCGGGACAGGGACCTACGAGCAGTACTTC
CASSPISGTGTYEQYF
>NA|TRBV5-4|NA|TRBJ1-2
TGTGCCAGCAGCTTGGCCCCAGGGGATCTCTATGGCTACACCTTC
CASSLAPGDLYGYTF
>NA|TRBV5-1|NA|TRBJ2-7
TGCGCCAGCAGCACTATTCCGGACAGCTACGAGCAGTACTTC
CASSTIPDSYEQYF
>NA|TRBV11-2|NA|TRBJ2-1
TGTGCCAGCAGCTCGAAAGAGACTAGGGAACAGTTCTTC
CASSSKETREQFF
>NA|TRBV19|NA|TRBJ1-5
TGTGCCAGCTCACCGCGATCTAGCGGTCTTTGGGGCAATCAGCCCCAGCATTTT
CASSPRSSGLWGNQPQHF
>NA|TRBV10-3|TRBD1|TRBJ1-1
TGTGCCATCAGTGAGCAGGGGGACACTGAAGCTTTCTTT
CAISEQGDTEAFF
>few|TRBV7-8|TRBD1|TRBJ1-3
TGTGCCAGCAGCCCTACGGGACAGGGAGGGGGAAACACCATATATTTT
CASSPTGQGGGNTIYF
>NA|TRBV6-5|NA|TRBJ1-6
TGTGCCAGCAGTTATCGGGAATTCGGGAATAATTCACCCCTCCACTTT
CASSYREFGNNSPLHF
>NA|TRBV5-6|NA|TRBJ2-1
TGTGCCAGCAGCCAAATCTCCTACAATGAGCAGTTCTTC
CASSQISYNEQFF
>once|TRBV28|NA|TRBJ1-5
TGTGCCAGCACCCCGGCAGGAAGCAATCAGCCCCAGCATTTT
CASTPAGSNQPQHF
>NA|TRBV5-6|TRBD2|TRBJ2-3
TGTGCCAGCAGCTTGCGGGCTAGCGGGATTAGCACAGATACGCAGTATTTT
CASSLRASGISTDTQYF
>NA|TRBV29-1|NA|TRBJ1-1
TGCAGCGCGGGGAACACTGAAGCTTTCTTT
CSAGNTEAFF
>NA|TRBV6-5|NA|TRBJ1-2
TGTGCCAGCAGTTACTCTACAGGGATCGCAGATGGCTACACCTTC
CASSYSTGIADGYTF
>NA|TRBV28|NA|TRBJ1-5
TGTGCCAGCAGTTCCCCGGTCTTTACGGTATCGCCCCAGCATTTT
CASSSPVFTVSPQHF
>NA|TRBV19|TRBD1|TRBJ1-4
TGTGCCAGTAGTAAAGGGACAGGGTTGGCTAATGAAAAACTGTTTTTT
CASSKGTGLANEKLFF
>few|TRBV4-2|TRBD1|TRBJ1-4
TGTGCCAGCAGCCTATGGACAGGGATGAATGAAAAACTGTTTTTT
CASSLWTGMNEKLFF
>NA|TRBV5-1|NA|TRBJ2-5
TGCGCCAGCAGCCCGGAACGGGGCCAAGAGACCCAGTACTTC
CASSPERGQETQYF
>NA|TRBV28|TRBD2|TRBJ2-7
TGTGCCAGCAGGTTAGCGGGAGGTCGCTACGAGCAGTACTTC
CASRLAGGRYEQYF